This T cell receptor (beta chain) derives from a study of T-cell reconstitution after alpha-beta-depleted transplantation in children. Trimming pared 1 base from V and 3 bases from J, leaving 22 bases between. Per the germline V gene, CDR1 is DFQATT and CDR2 is SNEGSKA (reference sequence). CDR3 length equals 17 residues. Unique molecular identifiers were incorporated during preparation of the TCRbeta library. In TCRdb, the PCR reads were re-called with MiXCR into one record per CDR3 protein. The table shows 640,000 or so distinct CDR3 sequences, with approximately 15% occurring only once. This clonotype showed up many times.

The material sequenced was PBMCs from the stem cell graft donor, taken from the stem cell graft. V gene TRBV20-1 combines with J gene TRBJ2-7; D is possibly TRBD1 or TRBD2 (5 bases each). This TCR derives from a human donor who donated a stem cell graft to a child with acute myeloid leukemia. CDR3 sequence reads: CSARANTRDGSLYEQYF. DNA of the CDR3: TGCAGTGCTAGAGCCAATACCCGGGACGGATCCCTCTACGAGCAGTACTTC.